A single sample gave rise to the 25 T cell receptor beta chains below, sequenced in a study of T cell responses to AZD1222 COVID-19 vaccine. Sequencing was performed with immunoSEQ multiplex PCR; in TCRdb, only in-frame clones are kept and a portion is missing. The sample shows 40,000 to 60,000 clones, approximately 79% of them seen only once. Here the sequenced sample was peripheral blood, taken on day 0 of MenACWY control vaccination. The receptors derive from an adult in good health.

V is TRBV28 and J is TRBJ2-5; the match to TRBD1 covers 8 bases. Germline loops: CDR1 MDHEN, CDR2 SYDVKM. V trimming: 1 base; J trimming: 1 base; junction bases outside the gene matches: 5. The CDR3 extends over 16 amino acids. The CDR3 reads CASSLSSDRAQETQYF. Here the CDR3 DNA reads TGTGCCAGCAGTTTATCATCGGACAGGGCCCAAGAGACCCAGTACTTC.

This chain links TRBV28 with TRBJ2-5; 8 bases are a match to TRBD1. With 1 base clipped from V and 3 bases from J, the junction kept 1 base outside the gene matches. The germline gives CDR1 MDHEN, CDR2 SYDVKM. The CDR3 extends over 14 amino acids. The DNA of the CDR3 is TGTGCCAGCAGTTTATCGGGACAGGAAGAGACCCAGTACTTC. As protein: CASSLSGQEETQYF.

V and J are TRBV28 and TRBJ1-2; maybe TRBD1 (5 bases). The CDR3 length is 13 residues. V was trimmed by 7 bases and J by 7 bases, leaving 16 bases between them. Germline loops: CDR1 MDHEN, CDR2 SYDVKM. The CDR3 loop reads CASKGRGTIGYTF. The CDR3 DNA sequence: TGTGCCAGCAAGGGGAGGGGAACTATTGGCTACACCTTC.

The DNA of the CDR3 is TGTGCCAGCAGTTATAGGCCGAACACTGAAGCTTTCTTT. It is translated as CASSYRPNTEAFF. This chain connects TRBV6-6 to TRBJ1-1; unclear D gene. This CDR3 has 13 residues. Trimming stripped 3 bases from V and 1 base from J, with 6 bases between. The germline gives CDR1 MNHNY, CDR2 SVGAGI (reference sequence).

V is TRBV12-3 or TRBV12-4 and J is TRBJ1-6, with unresolved D. There are 13 residues in the CDR3. With 7 bases removed from V and 7 bases from J, the gap between germline ends came to 11 bases. CDR3 residues: CASTLGRNSPLHF. CDR3 DNA: TGTGCCAGCACCTTGGGCAGAAATTCACCCCTCCACTTT.

The CDR3 sequence: CASSQSRTGELFF. The CDR3 nucleotides read TGTGCCAGCAGCCAGTCCCGAACCGGGGAGCTGTTTTTT. The chain employs TRBV14 and TRBJ2-2; no clear D gene. This CDR3 comprises 13 residues. CDR1 and CDR2 from the germline V gene are SGHDN and FVKESK. V dropped 3 bases and J dropped 5 bases, with 7 bases sitting between them.

The V and J genes are TRBV19 and TRBJ2-3; TRBD1 matches at 8 bases. Germline lookup yields CDR1 LNHDA and CDR2 SQIVND (reference sequence). This CDR3 is built from 15 residues. Losses at the gene ends were 1 base for V and 3 bases for J; bases not matched to a gene: 3. The CDR3 DNA sequence: TGTGCCAGTAGTATAGGACAGGGGTTTACAGATACGCAGTATTTT. Translating it yields CASSIGQGFTDTQYF.

The rearrangement uses TRBV10-3 and TRBJ1-1; D gene uncertain. The V and J ends lost 0 bases and 5 bases respectively, with 10 bases between them. The CDR3 totals 14 residues. Germline V gives CDR1 ENHRY, CDR2 SYGVKD. CDR3 region: CAISESGGRTEAFF. CDR3 nucleotide sequence: TGTGCCATCAGTGAGTCGGGAGGGAGGACTGAAGCTTTCTTT.

The genes are TRBV5-1 and TRBJ2-7; D perhaps matches TRBD1 (5 bases). The CDR3 is made up of 12 amino acids. Trimming shortened V by 4 bases and J by 7 bases, and 12 bases separated the two germline ends. Per germline, CDR1 SGHRS and CDR2 YFSETQ. DNA of the CDR3: TGCGCCAGCAGCCCCAAGGGGCGAGAGCAGTACTTC. Amino acids: CASSPKGREQYF.

This clone was observed a few times. The chain couples TRBV11-3 to TRBJ2-2; 10 nucleotides agree with TRBD1. CDR1 and CDR2 (germline): SGHNT, YENEEA. J was trimmed by 3 bases and V by 4 bases; bases with no gene match: 11. The CDR3 is made up of 18 amino acids. The CDR3 DNA is TGTGCCAGCAGCTCCCGACAGGGGGCTTCCCCAGACACCGGGGAGCTGTTTTTT. Its protein is CASSSRQGASPDTGELFF.

The J gene is TRBJ1-3, the V gene TRBV2; 7 nucleotides line up with TRBD1. V was clipped by 8 bases and J by 0 bases; unmatched bases: 7. This CDR3 region has 15 residues. CDR1 is SNHLY, CDR2 FYNNEI, per germline. CDR3 region: CASSREGASGNTIYF. The CDR3 coding sequence is TGTGCCAGCTCCAGGGAGGGGGCCTCTGGAAACACCATATATTTT.

The genes are TRBV5-4 and TRBJ1-6, with 9 nucleotides matching TRBD1. This CDR3 has 15 residues. The V segment lost 4 bases and the J segment 10 bases; nucleotides outside the gene matches: 9. CDR1 and CDR2 (germline): SGHNT, YYREEE (reference sequence). CDR3 amino acids: CASSILQGALSPLHF. The CDR3 bases are TGTGCCAGCAGCATACTACAGGGGGCCCTGTCACCCCTCCACTTT.

V gene TRBV12-3 or TRBV12-4 combines with J gene TRBJ1-5; D not resolved. The V end lost 3 bases, the J end lost 7 bases, and 7 bases lay between the germline ends. This CDR3 has 12 residues. CDR3 DNA sequence: TGTGCCAGCAGTTTTACGGGCCAGCCCCAGCATTTT. Translation gives CASSFTGQPQHF.

This chain links TRBV5-6 with TRBJ2-2; D gene uncertain. The V gene's germline CDR1 is SGHDT and CDR2 YYEEEE. This CDR3 has 13 residues. Trimming took off 0 bases at V and 6 bases at J, with 6 bases between the two ends. Here the CDR3 reads CASSLVAPGELFF. CDR3 sequence (DNA): TGTGCCAGCAGCTTGGTTGCCCCCGGGGAGCTGTTTTTT.

The V gene is TRBV6-5, the J gene TRBJ2-3; D remains unclear. The germline V gene encodes CDR1 MNHEY and CDR2 SVGAGI. The V end was cut by 7 bases, the J end by 3 bases, with 14 bases between. The CDR3 runs to 14 residues. The CDR3 region is CASKVESVTDTQYF. DNA of the CDR3: TGTGCCAGCAAAGTGGAGAGTGTAACAGATACGCAGTATTTT.

V usage is TRBV7-9 and J usage is TRBJ2-1; D unresolved. CDR1 is SEHNR and CDR2 is FQNEAQ in the germline V gene (reference sequence). The ends were cut back, 5 bases at V and 3 bases at J, with 14 bases in the middle. This CDR3 contains 15 residues. The CDR3 bases are TGTGCCAGCAGCCCCCCTGGGCTGGGCTACAATGAGCAGTTCTTC. This translates into CASSPPGLGYNEQFF.

This clone has only a few counts. The V call is TRBV19, the J call TRBJ2-3, with 11 bases matching TRBD1. The length of the CDR3 is 16 residues. Germline lookup yields CDR1 LNHDA and CDR2 SQIVND (reference sequence). The trim removed 4 bases at V and 4 bases at J, leaving 7 bases unmatched. CDR3 DNA sequence: TGTGCCAGTAGTAAAGGACAGGGGGCTTGGGCAGATACGCAGTATTTT. This gives the protein CASSKGQGAWADTQYF.

In its sample, this clone was seen a few times. CDR3 in amino acids: CAWRDGPNEAFF. The CDR3 DNA follows: TGTGCCTGGAGGGACGGACCCAATGAAGCTTTCTTT. The J gene is TRBJ1-1, the V gene TRBV30; D unresolved. The CDR3 consists of 12 residues. The germline gives CDR1 GTSNPN, CDR2 SVGIG (reference sequence). Trimming left V 3 bases short and J 7 bases short, with 12 bases between.

This clone has only a few counts. The rearrangement uses TRBV2 and TRBJ2-1; D might be TRBD2 (6 bases). The ends were cut back, 6 bases at V and 5 bases at J, with 17 bases in the middle. This CDR3 is built from 15 residues. Germline assignment: CDR1 SNHLY and CDR2 FYNNEI. The CDR3, as DNA: TGTGCCAGCAGAGACTTAGTGGCGGGGAACAATGAGCAGTTCTTC. Translating it yields CASRDLVAGNNEQFF.

V gene TRBV19 combines with J gene TRBJ1-2; tentative D call: TRBD1 (6 bases). The V end was cut by 9 bases, the J end by 2 bases, with 13 bases between. There are 13 residues in the CDR3. The germline CDR1 and CDR2 sequences are LNHDA and SQIVND (reference sequence). CDR3 in amino acids: CASSVTGNYGYTF. In DNA, the CDR3 is TGTGCCAGCTCCGTAACAGGGAACTATGGCTACACCTTC.

The table lists this clone with a few counts. The chain combines TRBV11-2 with TRBJ1-1; 7 bases map to TRBD1. V lost 3 bases and J lost 7; bases outside the gene matches: 8. The CDR3 is 14 amino acids. Germline CDR1 reads SGHAT; CDR2 reads FQNNGV. CDR3 amino acids: CASSFRPGQLEAFF. The CDR3, as DNA: TGTGCCAGCAGCTTCCGGCCGGGACAGCTTGAAGCTTTCTTT.

The chain employs TRBV5-6 and TRBJ2-3; D unclear. Trimming shortened V by 4 bases and J by 0 bases, and 18 bases separated the two germline ends. The germline V gene has CDR1 SGHDT and CDR2 YYEEEE. This CDR3 is 17 amino acids long. The CDR3 loop is CASSPLWSITSTDTQYF. The CDR3 coding sequence is TGTGCCAGCAGCCCACTTTGGAGTATTACTAGCACAGATACGCAGTATTTT. Full variable domain (outside the CDR3, taken from reference TRBV5-6 and TRBJ2-3): DAGVTQSPTHLIKTRGQQVTLRCSPKSGHDTVSWYQQALGQGPQFIFQYYEEEERQRGNFPDRFSGHQFPNYSSELNVNALLLGDSALYLCASSPLWSITSTDTQYFGPGTRLTVL.

The chain uses TRBV18 and TRBJ1-1; 8 bases are a match to TRBD1. The V and J ends lost 0 bases and 5 bases, in that order; junction bases with no gene match: 5. CDR1 is KGHSH and CDR2 is LQKENI in the germline V gene. This CDR3 region has 15 residues. CDR3 sequence: CASSPPGTGGTEAFF. As DNA, the CDR3 is TGTGCCAGCTCACCACCGGGGACAGGTGGGACTGAAGCTTTCTTT. Supplemented by reference TRBV18 and TRBJ1-1, the full variable domain reads NAGVMQNPRHLVRRRGQEARLRCSPMKGHSHVYWYRQLPEEGLKFMVYLQKENIIDESGMPKERFSAEFPKEGPSILRIQQVVRGDSAAYFCASSPPGTGGTEAFFGQGTRLTVV.

This clone was picked up a small number of times. The rearrangement links TRBV28 to TRBJ1-1, with D unclear. Germline V gives CDR1 MDHEN, CDR2 SYDVKM. This CDR3 is built from 11 residues. V dropped 3 bases and J dropped 8 bases, with 7 bases sitting between them. The CDR3 DNA follows: TGTGCCAGCAGTTTGCTTGGGGAAGCTTTCTTT. It encodes CASSLLGEAFF.

The chain is built from TRBV23-1 and TRBJ1-1; D remains unclear. TRBV23-1 is noted as an ORF with a role that remains uncertain. V lost 0 bases and J 3 bases, leaving 8 bases between the germline ends. CDR3 length: 14 residues. CDR3 nucleotides: TGCGCCAGCAGTCAATCGTTTCTCGACACTGAAGCTTTCTTT. This translates into CASSQSFLDTEAFF.